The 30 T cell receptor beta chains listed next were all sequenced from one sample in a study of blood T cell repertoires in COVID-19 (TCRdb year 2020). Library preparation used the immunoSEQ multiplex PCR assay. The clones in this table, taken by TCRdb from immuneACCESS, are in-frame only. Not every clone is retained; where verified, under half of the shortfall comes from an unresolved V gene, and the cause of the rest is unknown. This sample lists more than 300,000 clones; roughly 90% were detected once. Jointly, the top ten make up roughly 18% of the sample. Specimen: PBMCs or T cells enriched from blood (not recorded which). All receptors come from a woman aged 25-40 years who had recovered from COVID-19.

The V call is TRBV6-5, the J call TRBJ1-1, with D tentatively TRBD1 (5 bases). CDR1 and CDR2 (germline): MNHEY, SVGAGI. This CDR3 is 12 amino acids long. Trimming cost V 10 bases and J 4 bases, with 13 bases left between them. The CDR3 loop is CATTRGGTEAFF. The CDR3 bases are TGTGCCACCACGAGGGGAGGCACTGAAGCTTTCTTT.

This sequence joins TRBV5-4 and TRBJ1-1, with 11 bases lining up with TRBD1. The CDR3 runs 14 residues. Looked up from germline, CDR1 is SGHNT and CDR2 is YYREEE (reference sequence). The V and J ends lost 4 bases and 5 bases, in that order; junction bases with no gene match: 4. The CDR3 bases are TGTGCCAGCAGCCGGGACAGGGGGGAAACTGAAGCTTTCTTT. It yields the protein CASSRDRGETEAFF.

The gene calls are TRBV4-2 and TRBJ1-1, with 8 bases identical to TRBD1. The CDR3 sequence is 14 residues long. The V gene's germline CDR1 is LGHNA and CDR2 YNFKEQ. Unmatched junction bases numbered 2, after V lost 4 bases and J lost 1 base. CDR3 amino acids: CASSPGQGNTEAFF. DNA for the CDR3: TGTGCCAGCAGCCCTGGACAGGGGAACACTGAAGCTTTCTTT.

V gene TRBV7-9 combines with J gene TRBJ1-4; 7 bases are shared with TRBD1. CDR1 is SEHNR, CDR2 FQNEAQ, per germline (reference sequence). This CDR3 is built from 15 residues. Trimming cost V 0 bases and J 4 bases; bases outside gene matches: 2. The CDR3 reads CASSLAGQLNEKLFF. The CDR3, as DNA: TGTGCCAGCAGCTTAGCGGGACAGCTTAATGAAAAACTGTTTTTT.

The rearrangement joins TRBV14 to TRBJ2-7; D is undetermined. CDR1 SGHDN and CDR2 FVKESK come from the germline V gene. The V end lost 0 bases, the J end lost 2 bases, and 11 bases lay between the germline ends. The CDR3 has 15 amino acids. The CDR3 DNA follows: TGTGCCAGCAGCCAAGATCTCAGTTTCACCTACGAGCAGTACTTC. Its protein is CASSQDLSFTYEQYF.

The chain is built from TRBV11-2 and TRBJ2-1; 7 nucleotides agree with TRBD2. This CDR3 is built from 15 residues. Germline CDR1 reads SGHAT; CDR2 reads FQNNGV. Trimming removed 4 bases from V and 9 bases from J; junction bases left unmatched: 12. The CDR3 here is CASSSAAGVLGEQFF. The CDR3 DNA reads TGTGCCAGCAGCTCCGCCGCGGGGGTCTTGGGTGAGCAGTTCTTC.

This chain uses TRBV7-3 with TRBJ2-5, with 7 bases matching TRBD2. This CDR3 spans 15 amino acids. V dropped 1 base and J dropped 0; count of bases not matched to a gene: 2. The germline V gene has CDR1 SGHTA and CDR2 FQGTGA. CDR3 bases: TGTGCCAGCAGCTTAAGGGGAGGGAACCAAGAGACCCAGTACTTC. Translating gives CASSLRGGNQETQYF. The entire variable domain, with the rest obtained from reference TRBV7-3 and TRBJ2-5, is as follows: GAGVSQTPSNKVTEKGKYVELRCDPISGHTALYWYRQSLGQGPEFLIYFQGTGAADDSGLPNDRFFAVRPEGSVSTLKIQRTERGDSAVYLCASSLRGGNQETQYFGPGTRLLVL.

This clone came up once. The chain's CDR3 is CASSPPGTGTALAGGELFF. The DNA of the CDR3 is TGTGCCAGCTCACCACCGGGGACCGGGACAGCACTGGCGGGCGGGGAGCTGTTTTTT. This sequence joins TRBV18 and TRBJ2-2; 7 nucleotides match TRBD1. Germline V lookup: CDR1 KGHSH, CDR2 LQKENI. The CDR3 runs 19 residues. V shed 0 bases and J 7 bases; nucleotides not matched to a gene: 17.

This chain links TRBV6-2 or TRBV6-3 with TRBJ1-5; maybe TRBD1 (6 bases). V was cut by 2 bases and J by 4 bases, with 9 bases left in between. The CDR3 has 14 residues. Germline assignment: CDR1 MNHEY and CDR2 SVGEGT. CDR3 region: CASSYRGHNQPQHF. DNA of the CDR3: TGTGCCAGCAGTTACAGGGGACATAATCAGCCCCAGCATTTT.

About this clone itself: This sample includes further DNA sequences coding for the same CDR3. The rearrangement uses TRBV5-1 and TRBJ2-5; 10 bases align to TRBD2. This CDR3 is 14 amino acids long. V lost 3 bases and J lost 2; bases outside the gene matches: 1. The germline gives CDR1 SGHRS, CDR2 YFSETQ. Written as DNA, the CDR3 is TGCGCCAGCAGCTCGACTAGCGGGCAAGAGACCCAGTACTTC. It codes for CASSSTSGQETQYF.

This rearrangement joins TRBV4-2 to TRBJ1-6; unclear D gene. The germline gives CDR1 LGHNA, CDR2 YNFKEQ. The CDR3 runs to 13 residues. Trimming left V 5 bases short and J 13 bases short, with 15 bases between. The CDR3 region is CASSTRERGPLHF. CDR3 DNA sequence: TGTGCCAGCAGCACGCGAGAAAGAGGGCCCCTCCACTTT.

The CDR3 loop is CASSHGRLAGYEQYF. For the CDR3, the DNA is TGTGCCAGCAGCCATGGCCGACTAGCGGGGTACGAGCAGTACTTC. The V and J genes are TRBV3-1 (or the pseudogene TRBV3-2) and TRBJ2-7; 11 nucleotides line up with TRBD2. Germline CDR1 and CDR2: LGHDT and YNNKEL (reference sequence). The CDR3 consists of 15 residues. With 3 bases clipped from V and 4 bases from J, the junction kept 5 bases outside the gene matches.

The CDR3 region is CASRVRADEQYF. DNA for the CDR3: TGTGCCAGCAGGGTGCGGGCCGACGAGCAGTACTTC. This chain joins TRBV2 and TRBJ2-7; possibly TRBD2 for D (5 bases). The CDR3 extends over 12 amino acids. From germline, CDR1 is SNHLY and CDR2 FYNNEI. V was shortened by 6 bases and J by 5 bases, with 11 bases between the two germline ends.

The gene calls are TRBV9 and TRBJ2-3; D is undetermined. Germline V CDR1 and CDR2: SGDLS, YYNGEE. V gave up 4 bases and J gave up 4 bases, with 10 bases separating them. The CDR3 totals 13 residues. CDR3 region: CASSSRHADTQYF. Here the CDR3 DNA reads TGTGCCAGCAGCTCCCGACATGCAGATACGCAGTATTTT.

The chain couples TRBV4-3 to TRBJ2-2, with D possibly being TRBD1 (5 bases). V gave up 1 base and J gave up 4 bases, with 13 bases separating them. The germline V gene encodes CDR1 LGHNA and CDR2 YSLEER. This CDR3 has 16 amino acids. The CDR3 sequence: CASSQAVNRLTGELFF. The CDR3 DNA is TGCGCCAGCAGCCAAGCGGTCAACAGGCTCACCGGGGAGCTGTTTTTT.

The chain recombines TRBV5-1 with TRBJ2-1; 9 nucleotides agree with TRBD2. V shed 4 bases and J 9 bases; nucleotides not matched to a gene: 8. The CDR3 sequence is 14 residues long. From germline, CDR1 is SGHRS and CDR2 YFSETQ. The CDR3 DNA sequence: TGCGCCAGCAGCAAGGACGCAGCGGGAGGTGAGCAGTTCTTC. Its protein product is CASSKDAAGGEQFF.

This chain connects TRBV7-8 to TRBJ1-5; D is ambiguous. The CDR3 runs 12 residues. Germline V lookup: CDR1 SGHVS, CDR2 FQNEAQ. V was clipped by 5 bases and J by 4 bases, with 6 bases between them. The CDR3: CASSQENQPQHF. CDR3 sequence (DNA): TGTGCCAGCAGCCAGGAGAATCAGCCCCAGCATTTT.

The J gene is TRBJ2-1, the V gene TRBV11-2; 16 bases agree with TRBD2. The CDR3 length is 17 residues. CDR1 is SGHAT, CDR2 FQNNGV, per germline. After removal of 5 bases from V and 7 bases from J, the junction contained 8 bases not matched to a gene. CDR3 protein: CASSVTAGLAGGNEQFF. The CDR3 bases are TGTGCCAGCAGCGTAACAGCGGGACTAGCGGGGGGGAATGAGCAGTTCTTC.

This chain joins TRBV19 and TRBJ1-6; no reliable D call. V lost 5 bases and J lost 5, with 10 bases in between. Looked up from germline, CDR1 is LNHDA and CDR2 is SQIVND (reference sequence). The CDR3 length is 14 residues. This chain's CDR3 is CASSSQRDNSPLHF. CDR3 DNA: TGTGCCAGTAGTTCCCAGAGGGATAATTCACCCCTCCACTTT.

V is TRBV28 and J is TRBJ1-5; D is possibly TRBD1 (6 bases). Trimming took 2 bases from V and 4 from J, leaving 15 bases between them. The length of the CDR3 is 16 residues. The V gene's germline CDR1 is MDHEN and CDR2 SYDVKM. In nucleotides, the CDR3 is TGTGCCAGCAGTTTACGCCCCCAAAGGGGGAATCAGCCCCAGCATTTT. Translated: CASSLRPQRGNQPQHF.

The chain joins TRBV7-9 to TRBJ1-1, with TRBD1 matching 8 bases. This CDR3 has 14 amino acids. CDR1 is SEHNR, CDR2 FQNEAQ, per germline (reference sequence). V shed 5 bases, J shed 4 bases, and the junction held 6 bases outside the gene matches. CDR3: CASSLRQGSTEAFF. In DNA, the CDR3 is TGTGCCAGCAGCCTTCGACAGGGGAGCACTGAAGCTTTCTTT.

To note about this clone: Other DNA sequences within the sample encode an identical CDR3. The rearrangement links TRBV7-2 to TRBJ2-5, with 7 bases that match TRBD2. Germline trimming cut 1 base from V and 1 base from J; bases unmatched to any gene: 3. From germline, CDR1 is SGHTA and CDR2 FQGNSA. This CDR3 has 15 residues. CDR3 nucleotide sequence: TGTGCCAGCAGCTTAGGGGCGGGAGTCCAAGAGACCCAGTACTTC. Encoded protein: CASSLGAGVQETQYF.

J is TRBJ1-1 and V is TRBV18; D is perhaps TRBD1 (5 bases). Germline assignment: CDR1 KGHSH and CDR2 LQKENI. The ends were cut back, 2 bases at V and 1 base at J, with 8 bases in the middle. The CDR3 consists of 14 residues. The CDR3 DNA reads TGTGCCAGCTCACCAATAGGACAGAACACTGAAGCTTTCTTT. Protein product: CASSPIGQNTEAFF.

CDR3 loop: CASKGQATSPLHF. For the CDR3, the DNA is TGTGCCAGTAAGGGACAGGCAACTTCACCCCTCCACTTT. This rearrangement joins TRBV19 to TRBJ1-6, with 8 bases matching TRBD1. With 7 bases clipped from V and 9 bases from J, the junction kept 5 bases outside the gene matches. From germline, CDR1 is LNHDA and CDR2 SQIVND (reference sequence). The CDR3 extends over 13 amino acids.

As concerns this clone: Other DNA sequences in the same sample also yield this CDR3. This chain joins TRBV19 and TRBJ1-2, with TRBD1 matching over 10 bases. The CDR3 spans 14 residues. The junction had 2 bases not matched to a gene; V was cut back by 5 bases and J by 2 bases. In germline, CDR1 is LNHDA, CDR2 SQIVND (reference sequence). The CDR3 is CASSRDRGNYGYTF. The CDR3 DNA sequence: TGTGCCAGTAGTCGGGACAGGGGAAACTATGGCTACACCTTC.

This CDR3 is CASSTRRVFTDTQYF. The CDR3 DNA sequence: TGTGCCAGCAGCACCCGGCGGGTCTTCACAGATACGCAGTATTTT. The V call is TRBV7-2, the J call TRBJ2-3, with D possibly being TRBD2 (5 bases). CDR1 is SGHTA and CDR2 is FQGNSA in the germline V gene. The CDR3 runs 15 residues. Trimming took 5 bases from V and 2 from J, leaving 14 bases between them.

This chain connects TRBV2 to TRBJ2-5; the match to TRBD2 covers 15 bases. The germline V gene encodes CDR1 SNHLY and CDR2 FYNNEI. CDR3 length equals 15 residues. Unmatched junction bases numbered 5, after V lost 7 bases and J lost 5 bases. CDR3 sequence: CASTGTSGRHETQYF. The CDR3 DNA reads TGTGCCAGCACCGGGACTAGCGGGAGGCATGAGACCCAGTACTTC.

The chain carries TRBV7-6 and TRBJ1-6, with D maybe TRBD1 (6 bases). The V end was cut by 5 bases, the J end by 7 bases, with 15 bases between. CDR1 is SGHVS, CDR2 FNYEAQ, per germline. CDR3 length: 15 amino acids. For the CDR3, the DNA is TGTGCCAGCAGCCCCCCCGGGCAGGGGAATTCACCCCTCCACTTT. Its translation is CASSPPGQGNSPLHF.

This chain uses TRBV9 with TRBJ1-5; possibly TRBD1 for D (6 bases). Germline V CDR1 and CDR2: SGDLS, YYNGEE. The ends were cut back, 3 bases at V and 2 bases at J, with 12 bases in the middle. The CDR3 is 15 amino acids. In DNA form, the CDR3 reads TGTGCCAGCAGCGCAGGGGTAGGCGGCAATCAGCCCCAGCATTTT. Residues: CASSAGVGGNQPQHF. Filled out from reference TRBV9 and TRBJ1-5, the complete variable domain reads DSGVTQTPKHLITATGQRVTLRCSPRSGDLSVYWYQQSLDQGLQFLIQYYNGEERAKGNILERFSAQQFPDLHSELNLSSLELGDSALYFCASSAGVGGNQPQHFGDGTRLSIL.

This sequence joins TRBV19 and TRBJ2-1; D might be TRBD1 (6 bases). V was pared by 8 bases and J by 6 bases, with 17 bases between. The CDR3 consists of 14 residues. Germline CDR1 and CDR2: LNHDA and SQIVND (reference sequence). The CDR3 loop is CASSRPDRPNEQFF. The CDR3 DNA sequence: TGTGCCAGTTCCAGGCCGGACAGACCCAATGAGCAGTTCTTC.